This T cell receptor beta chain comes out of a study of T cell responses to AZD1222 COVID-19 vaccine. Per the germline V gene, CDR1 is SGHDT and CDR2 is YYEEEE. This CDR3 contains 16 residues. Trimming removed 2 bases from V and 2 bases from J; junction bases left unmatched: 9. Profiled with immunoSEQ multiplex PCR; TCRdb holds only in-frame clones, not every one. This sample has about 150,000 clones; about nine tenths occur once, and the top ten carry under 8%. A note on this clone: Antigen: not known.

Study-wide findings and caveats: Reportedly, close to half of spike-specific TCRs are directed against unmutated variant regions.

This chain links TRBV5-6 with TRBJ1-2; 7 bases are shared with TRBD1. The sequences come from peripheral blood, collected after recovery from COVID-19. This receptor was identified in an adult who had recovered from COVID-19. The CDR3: CASSFKRGGQNYGYTF. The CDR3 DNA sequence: TGTGCCAGCAGCTTCAAGCGGGGGGGACAGAACTATGGCTACACCTTC.